Each of the 18 T cell receptor beta chains below was sequenced from the same sample in a study of beta chain features in type 1 diabetes. Points from the study as a whole: Shortening of TCRB CDR3s, moderate but significant, appeared in all four CD4+ subsets of Type 1 diabetes patients.

Since all of the isolated RNA was reverse transcribed, expressed TCRB transcripts were what got sequenced. Method: immunoSEQ multiplex PCR; TCRdb's copy keeps in-frame clones and lacks some. The sample lists hundreds of thousands of clones, 7% to 10% occurring once. No antigen is known for these receptors. Sequencing was carried out using central memory CD4+ T cells from blood. All receptors derive from a man aged 25 to 40 with type 1 diabetes.

The chain links TRBV7-2 to TRBJ2-4; TRBD1 agrees at 7 bases. The V gene end was trimmed by 5 bases and the J gene end by 6 bases; junction bases not matched to a gene: 7. The CDR3 sequence is 14 residues long. Germline CDR1 is SGHTA and CDR2 is FQGNSA. The CDR3 nucleotides are TGTGCCAGCAGCGGACGGACAGGAACAAACATTCAGTACTTC. Protein: CASSGRTGTNIQYF.

The chain links TRBV28 to TRBJ2-6; 9 bases are shared with TRBD1. The V segment lost 5 bases and the J segment 0 bases; nucleotides outside the gene matches: 11. The CDR3 is 19 residues long. CDR1 is MDHEN and CDR2 is SYDVKM in the germline V gene. The CDR3 loop reads CASSPPPGQGSSGANVLTF. The CDR3 DNA follows: TGTGCCAGCAGTCCCCCCCCGGGACAGGGAAGCTCTGGGGCCAACGTCCTGACTTTC.

The chain carries TRBV5-1 and TRBJ1-5; D gene uncertain. V dropped 0 bases and J dropped 0 bases, with 7 bases sitting between them. Germline V gene data show CDR1 as SGHRS and CDR2 as YFSETQ. The CDR3 is made up of 15 amino acids. This CDR3 is CASSLDSPSNQPQHF. The CDR3, as DNA: TGCGCCAGCAGCTTGGACAGCCCTAGCAATCAGCCCCAGCATTTT. Full variable domain (missing parts from reference TRBV5-1 and TRBJ1-5): KAGVTQTPRYLIKTRGQQVTLSCSPISGHRSVSWYQQTPGQGLQFLFEYFSETQRNKGNFPGRFSGRQFSNSRSEMNVSTLELGDSALYLCASSLDSPSNQPQHFGDGTRLSIL.

There are a few counts of this clone. The chain combines TRBV11-2 with TRBJ2-1, with 11 positions matching TRBD1. V trimming: 4 bases; J trimming: 0 bases; junction bases outside the gene matches: 11. Germline CDR1 and CDR2: SGHAT and FQNNGV. This CDR3 comprises 19 residues. This chain's CDR3 is CASSYRDRGSQSSYNEQFF. The CDR3 coding sequence is TGTGCCAGCAGCTACCGGGACAGGGGGTCTCAGAGCTCCTACAATGAGCAGTTCTTC.

This clone was picked up a small number of times. The chain employs TRBV15 and TRBJ1-1; 9 bases agree with TRBD1. From germline, CDR1 is LNHNV and CDR2 YYDKDF (reference sequence). CDR3 length equals 18 residues. The junction had 11 bases not matched to a gene; V was cut back by 3 bases and J by 0 bases. CDR3 sequence reads: CATSRDLGQGIVNTEAFF. In DNA, the CDR3 is TGTGCCACCAGCAGGGATCTCGGACAGGGGATTGTGAACACTGAAGCTTTCTTT.

The sample holds a few counts of this clone. The rearrangement uses TRBV28 and TRBJ1-2; D gene unclear. CDR3 length: 16 residues. The ends were cut back, 6 bases at V and 4 bases at J, with 21 bases in the middle. Germline V gene lookup returns CDR1 MDHEN and CDR2 SYDVKM. The CDR3: CASSLGGHTDSYGYTF. CDR3 nucleotides: TGTGCCAGCAGCCTTGGAGGCCACACGGATAGCTATGGCTACACCTTC.

The V and J genes are TRBV9 and TRBJ2-5; D is unresolved. Germline V CDR1 and CDR2: SGDLS, YYNGEE. The CDR3 has 12 amino acids. V was clipped by 4 bases and J by 1 base, with 5 bases between them. The CDR3 is CASSPLQETQYF. CDR3 nucleotides: TGTGCCAGCAGCCCCCTCCAAGAGACCCAGTACTTC. Combining the CDR3 with reference TRBV9 and TRBJ2-5 gives the whole variable domain DSGVTQTPKHLITATGQRVTLRCSPRSGDLSVYWYQQSLDQGLQFLIQYYNGEERAKGNILERFSAQQFPDLHSELNLSSLELGDSALYFCASSPLQETQYFGPGTRLLVL.

This clone showed up just a few times. V usage is TRBV28 and J usage is TRBJ1-2, with 9 bases that match TRBD1. CDR1 and CDR2 (germline): MDHEN, SYDVKM. The length of the CDR3 is 14 residues. The V segment lost 7 bases and the J segment 2 bases; nucleotides outside the gene matches: 5. The CDR3 loop reads CASNSDRGNYGYTF. The CDR3 DNA follows: TGTGCCAGCAACTCGGACAGGGGAAACTATGGCTACACCTTC.

The chain is built from TRBV7-2 and TRBJ2-7; D remains ambiguous. The CDR3 covers 13 residues. The ends were cut back, 5 bases at V and 3 bases at J, with 11 bases in the middle. CDR1 and CDR2 from the germline V gene are SGHTA and FQGNSA. CDR3 DNA sequence: TGTGCCAGCAGCCCACCCTCGGACTACGAGCAGTACTTC. The encoded protein is CASSPPSDYEQYF.

This clone was observed a few times. V is TRBV10-1 and J is TRBJ2-1, with 7 bases aligning to TRBD2. The V and J ends lost 2 bases and 3 bases, in that order; junction bases with no gene match: 4. This CDR3 spans 15 amino acids. Looked up from germline, CDR1 is WNHNN and CDR2 is SYGVQD (reference sequence). Here the CDR3 reads CASSEPGGGYNEQFF. CDR3 DNA: TGCGCCAGCAGTGAGCCGGGGGGAGGCTACAATGAGCAGTTCTTC.

The chain couples TRBV29-1 to TRBJ2-2; a weak D match, TRBD1 (6 bases). The CDR3 covers 15 residues. Trimming took 7 bases from V and 1 from J, leaving 16 bases between them. CDR1 is SQVTM and CDR2 is ANQGSEA in the germline V gene. Here the CDR3 reads CSAQRVTGNTGELFF. CDR3 sequence (DNA): TGCAGCGCGCAGAGGGTGACAGGGAACACCGGGGAGCTGTTTTTT.

This clone was detected ten times or more. J is TRBJ2-3 and V is TRBV10-3; weak D call: TRBD2 (6 bases). V lost 2 bases and J lost 4, with 13 bases in between. CDR3 length: 15 residues. Germline V gene data show CDR1 as ENHRY and CDR2 as SYGVKD. CDR3 DNA: TGTGCCATCAGTGAGAGCCTAGCGCGTCCAGATACGCAGTATTTT. This gives the protein CAISESLARPDTQYF.

The chain employs TRBV21-1 and TRBJ2-7. TRBV21-1 is shown as a pseudogene. The CDR3 runs to 14 residues. The CDR3 region has the DNA TGTGCCAGCAGCAAAGACGTCGGATACTACGAGCAGTACTTC. Amino acids: CASSKDVGYYEQYF.

The genes are TRBV7-6 and TRBJ2-3; tentatively, D is TRBD1 (5 bases). The CDR3 runs to 15 residues. Trimming took off 1 base at V and 4 bases at J, with 12 bases between the two ends. Germline V gene data show CDR1 as SGHVS and CDR2 as FNYEAQ. The CDR3 loop is CASSLDRLLADTQYF. The CDR3 DNA reads as TGTGCCAGCAGCTTAGACAGGCTCTTAGCAGATACGCAGTATTTT.

This clone has only a few counts. J is TRBJ2-2 and V is TRBV5-4; a weak D match, TRBD1 (6 bases). The CDR3 sequence is 14 residues long. CDR1 and CDR2 (germline): SGHNT, YYREEE (reference sequence). V was clipped by 7 bases and J by 4 bases, with 14 bases between them. Here the CDR3 reads CASSTKGGTGELFF. The CDR3, as DNA: TGTGCCAGCTCCACGAAAGGGGGCACCGGGGAGCTGTTTTTT. Combining the CDR3 with reference TRBV5-4 and TRBJ2-2 gives the whole variable domain ETGVTQSPTHLIKTRGQQVTLRCSSQSGHNTVSWYQQALGQGPQFIFQYYREEENGRGNFPPRFSGLQFPNYSSELNVNALELDDSALYLCASSTKGGTGELFFGEGSRLTVL.

This clone occurred a few times. The V and J genes are TRBV7-9 and TRBJ2-7; D call uncertain. V was cut by 7 bases and J by 4 bases, with 20 bases left in between. The CDR3 is 15 residues long. CDR1 is SEHNR and CDR2 is FQNEAQ in the germline V gene (reference sequence). Written as DNA, the CDR3 is TGTGCCAGCACCTACGACACGGCGCTCGGGTACGAGCAGTACTTC. Amino acid sequence: CASTYDTALGYEQYF.

This clone was counted between two and nine times. The V call is TRBV29-1, the J call TRBJ1-5; 7 nucleotides line up with TRBD1. The trim removed 8 bases at V and 3 bases at J, leaving 22 bases unmatched. Germline V gene sequence: CDR1 SQVTM, CDR2 ANQGSEA. The CDR3 has 18 amino acids. The CDR3 bases are TGCAGCCACATTCCGACAGGGCCGAAAGAATGGGACAATCAGCCCCAGCATTTT. Amino acids: CSHIPTGPKEWDNQPQHF. Variable domain in full (rest from reference TRBV29-1 and TRBJ1-5): SAVISQKPSRDICQRGTSLTIQCQVDSQVTMMFWYRQQPGQSLTLIATANQGSEATYESGFVIDKFPISRPNLTFSTLTVSNMSPEDSSIYLCSHIPTGPKEWDNQPQHFGDGTRLSIL.

The chain combines TRBV4-3 with TRBJ1-2, with a tentative D call TRBD1 (5 bases). The CDR3 totals 14 residues. Between the trimmed V and J ends, which lost 1 base and 4 bases, there was a span of 10 bases. CDR1 is LGHNA, CDR2 YSLEER, per germline. DNA for the CDR3: TGCGCCAGCAGCCAAGTCCGGGACTCCTATGGCTACACCTTC. As protein: CASSQVRDSYGYTF.